Below are 10 T cell receptor beta chains sequenced from a single sample in a study of blood T cell repertoires in COVID-19. Using immunoSEQ multiplex PCR, the repertoire was profiled, and TCRdb retains in-frame clones only, with some absent. The table has just over 150,000 clones, around 93% seen once; the top ten hold more than 4.5%. The sequenced sample was peripheral blood. These receptors were collected from a man aged 25 to 40 with COVID-19, enrolled during active disease.

Written as DNA, the CDR3 is TGTGCCAGCAGCTTGTTCAGGGACAACTACTATGGCTACACCTTC. Translated: CASSLFRDNYYGYTF. This rearrangement joins TRBV5-6 to TRBJ1-2, with D possibly TRBD1 on 6 matching bases. CDR1 SGHDT and CDR2 YYEEEE come from the germline V gene. The CDR3 is 15 residues long. Trimming removed 1 base at V and 3 bases at J, with 13 bases between.

The chain is built from TRBV19 and TRBJ1-1; TRBD1 agrees at 7 bases. The CDR3 extends over 13 amino acids. Trimming removed 7 bases from V and 3 bases from J; junction bases left unmatched: 5. Germline-derived CDR1 and CDR2 are LNHDA and SQIVND (reference sequence). The DNA of the CDR3 is TGTGCCAGTACGGGCAGGGGGTACACTGAAGCTTTCTTT. It is translated as CASTGRGYTEAFF.

The chain links TRBV2 to TRBJ2-7; TRBD1 agrees at 10 bases. Germline CDR1 SNHLY, CDR2 FYNNEI. The CDR3 is 13 amino acids. With 8 bases clipped from V and 1 base from J, the junction kept 2 bases outside the gene matches. The CDR3 reads CASGQGGSYEQYF. CDR3 DNA sequence: TGTGCCAGCGGACAGGGGGGTTCCTACGAGCAGTACTTC. The full variable domain, with the rest looked up from reference TRBV2 and TRBJ2-7, is EPEVTQTPSHQVTQMGQEVILRCVPISNHLYFYWYRQILGQKVEFLVSFYNNEISEKSEIFDDQFSVERPDGSNFTLKIRSTKLEDSAMYFCASGQGGSYEQYFGPGTRLTVT.

The chain's CDR3 is CASSQDFDYSVASNQPQHF. The CDR3 DNA is TGCGCCAGCAGCCAAGATTTTGACTATTCGGTTGCTAGCAATCAGCCCCAGCATTTT. The genes are TRBV4-1 and TRBJ1-5; D not resolved. Germline CDR1 reads MGHRA; CDR2 reads YSYEKL. Trimming stripped 0 bases from V and 0 bases from J, with 18 bases between. The length of the CDR3 is 19 residues.

This chain's CDR3 is CASSPTQSGQGVDQPQHF. DNA of the CDR3: TGTGCCAGCTCACCCACTCAATCCGGACAGGGAGTTGATCAGCCCCAGCATTTT. This chain links TRBV18 with TRBJ1-5; 8 positions match TRBD1. The J segment lost 5 bases and the V segment lost 3 bases, leaving 15 bases of the junction unmatched. The CDR3 covers 18 residues. The germline V gene encodes CDR1 KGHSH and CDR2 LQKENI.

This chain connects TRBV6-2 or TRBV6-3 to TRBJ2-5, with 7 bases identical to TRBD1. The germline gives CDR1 MNHEY, CDR2 SVGEGT. The CDR3 has 13 residues. V shed 6 bases and J 4 bases; nucleotides not matched to a gene: 5. Here the CDR3 DNA reads TGTGCCAGCAGCGCCAGGACAGGAGAGACCCAGTACTTC. This encodes CASSARTGETQYF.

This chain joins TRBV10-3 and TRBJ2-3; a weak D match, TRBD2 (5 bases). Per the germline V gene, CDR1 is ENHRY and CDR2 is SYGVKD. The germline V and J ends were trimmed by 6 bases and 2 bases, with 15 bases remaining between them. The CDR3 runs to 15 residues. In DNA, the CDR3 is TGTGCCATCAGCGGCCGGGATTGGGCCACAGATACGCAGTATTTT. Protein sequence: CAISGRDWATDTQYF.

V and J are TRBV27 and TRBJ2-7; 8 nucleotides align to TRBD2. Germline values: CDR1 MNHEY, CDR2 SMNVEV (reference sequence). CDR3 length equals 14 residues. The junction had 7 bases not matched to a gene; V was cut back by 5 bases and J by 4 bases. The CDR3 spells CASSISGSGYEQYF. DNA of the CDR3: TGTGCCAGCAGTATCAGCGGGAGTGGGTACGAGCAGTACTTC.

The chain recombines TRBV18 with TRBJ2-1; D is ambiguous. The V end was cut by 3 bases, the J end by 8 bases, with 20 bases between. Germline loops: CDR1 KGHSH, CDR2 LQKENI. CDR3 length equals 16 residues. CDR3 DNA sequence: TGTGCCAGCTCACCTAGACCCGGCACCCTCCAGGATGAGCAGTTCTTC. It yields the protein CASSPRPGTLQDEQFF.

The chain combines TRBV6-1 with TRBJ2-1; 12 positions agree with TRBD2. The V segment lost 2 bases and the J segment 7 bases; nucleotides outside the gene matches: 6. The CDR3 has 16 residues. Germline V CDR1 and CDR2: MNHNS, SASEGT. CDR3 coding DNA: TGTGCCAGCAGTGAAAGACTAGCGGGAGAGCGGAATGAGCAGTTCTTC. Protein sequence: CASSERLAGERNEQFF.